This T cell receptor beta chain was sequenced in a study of response to subunit inactivated influenza vaccine. Study findings and constraints: T cells newly recruited by each seasonal influenza vaccination are few, the authors suggested.

This clonotype appeared a few times. Its antigen remains unidentified. Trimming cost V 1 base and J 8 bases, with 14 bases left between them. Germline CDR1 and CDR2: SNHLY and FYNNEI. The length of the CDR3 is 14 residues. Each CDR3 protein gets one entry after TCRdb re-called the RT-PCR reads with MiXCR. The sample includes some 520,000 distinct CDR3 sequences, approximately 16% of them seen just once. This receptor was identified in a man aged 50 to 69 who received an inactivated influenza vaccine. The starting material was CD4+ T cells sorted from PBMCs, obtained around 25 months after vaccination. This chain uses TRBV2 with TRBJ1-2; perhaps TRBD1 as D (5 bases). This CDR3 reads CASSEEGALIGYTF. The DNA for the CDR3 is TGTGCCAGCAGTGAAGAAGGGGCCCTAATCGGCTACACCTTC.